This TCR beta chain was found in a study of breast tumors, draining lymph nodes, adjacent tissues. Study findings and constraints: The lymph node origin of tumor T cells was framed as consistent with a hypothesis, not demonstrated. Compared with basal-like, luminal-like tumors shared significantly more repertoire with nontumor tissue.

The lymph nodes were axillary draining lymph nodes from breast cancer patients. Regarding this clonotype: Antigen unknown.

TCRdb re-derived calls from the multiplex PCR reads in MiXCR, one entry per CDR3 protein. The sample has about 130,000 distinct CDR3 sequences; more than 20% are singletons. The receptor's source is a female donor with breast cancer. Some clones in this sample may be carry-over from other donors' samples. The sequenced sample was axillary lymph node tissue.

Here the CDR3 reads CASSPGGAGGEHEQYF. CDR3 nucleotides: TGTGCCAGCAGTCCGGGTGGAGCGGGGGGGGAACACGAGCAGTACTTC. The chain recombines TRBV28 with TRBJ2-7, with 10 bases lining up with TRBD2. Germline lookup yields CDR1 MDHEN and CDR2 SYDVKM. The J segment lost 5 bases and the V segment lost 5 bases, leaving 12 bases of the junction unmatched. CDR3 length equals 16 residues. The complete variable domain, with remaining parts taken from reference TRBV28 and TRBJ2-7, reads DVKVTQSSRYLVKRTGEKVFLECVQDMDHENMFWYRQDPGLGLRLIYFSYDVKMKEKGDIPEGYSVSREKKERFSLILESASTNQTSMYLCASSPGGAGGEHEQYFGPGTRLTVT.